Shown below are 25 T cell receptor beta chains from a single sample sequenced in a study of cytomegalovirus exposure and HLA in healthy donors. Both 60 Vbeta primers and 13 Jbeta primers went into the PCR. Profiled with immunoSEQ multiplex PCR; TCRdb holds only in-frame clones, not every one. The data show about 120,000 clones, with approximately 78% seen just once and roughly 6.3% held by the top ten. Sequenced sample: PBMCs. These receptors all stem from a woman aged 35 to 49 in good health and CMV-seronegative.

V usage is TRBV6-1 and J usage is TRBJ1-5; D is undetermined. CDR3 size: 14 residues. The germline gives CDR1 MNHNS, CDR2 SASEGT. V was shortened by 7 bases and J by 7 bases, with 17 bases between the two germline ends. In nucleotides, the CDR3 is TGTGCCAGCAATGTGGTAAGAGGTGACCAGCCCCAGCATTTT. Amino acid sequence: CASNVVRGDQPQHF.

The chain employs TRBV5-6 and TRBJ2-1; D gene ambiguous. The CDR3 consists of 16 residues. Germline V CDR1 and CDR2: SGHDT, YYEEEE. Between the trimmed V and J ends, which lost 0 bases and 0 bases, there was a span of 10 bases. The CDR3 region has the DNA TGTGCCAGCAGCTTGGATCAGTTAAGCTCCTACAATGAGCAGTTCTTC. Protein sequence: CASSLDQLSSYNEQFF.

This chain connects TRBV2 to TRBJ1-5; 11 nucleotides align to TRBD1. The length of the CDR3 is 15 residues. Germline loops: CDR1 SNHLY, CDR2 FYNNEI. V was pared by 4 bases and J by 4 bases, with 3 bases of the junction left unmatched. For the CDR3, the DNA is TGTGCCAGCAGTGCCGGGACAGGGGGGAATCAGCCCCAGCATTTT. Residues: CASSAGTGGNQPQHF.

This clone was detected once. Here the CDR3 reads CASSYSGGGSSNEQFF. The CDR3 DNA sequence: TGTGCCAGCAGTTACTCGGGGGGTGGTAGCTCGAATGAGCAGTTCTTC. The V gene is TRBV6-5, the J gene TRBJ2-1; tentative D call: TRBD2 (6 bases). Per the germline V gene, CDR1 is MNHEY and CDR2 is SVGAGI. The CDR3 covers 16 residues. Trimming removed 0 bases at V and 7 bases at J, with 16 bases between.

The V call is TRBV10-3, the J call TRBJ2-1; possibly TRBD2 for D (5 bases). CDR1 and CDR2 (germline): ENHRY, SYGVKD. The CDR3 length is 15 residues. The V end was cut by 4 bases, the J end by 0 bases, with 10 bases between. In nucleotides, the CDR3 is TGTGCCATCAGTGGAAGCGGCAGCTCCTACAATGAGCAGTTCTTC. Its protein is CAISGSGSSYNEQFF.

The chain has TRBV7-2 and TRBJ2-7; 10 bases are shared with TRBD1. The V gene end was trimmed by 4 bases and the J gene end by 4 bases; junction bases not matched to a gene: 7. CDR1 is SGHTA and CDR2 is FQGNSA in the germline V gene. This CDR3 spans 15 amino acids. The CDR3 reads CASSSPGQGVYEQYF. CDR3 coding DNA: TGTGCCAGCAGCTCCCCCGGACAGGGGGTATACGAGCAGTACTTC.

The chain combines TRBV5-1 with TRBJ1-1; the match to TRBD1 covers 7 bases. V shed 2 bases and J 1 base; nucleotides not matched to a gene: 5. The V gene's germline CDR1 is SGHRS and CDR2 YFSETQ. CDR3 length: 15 amino acids. CDR3 amino acids: CASSFSGTENTEAFF. The CDR3 region has the DNA TGCGCCAGCAGCTTTTCCGGGACAGAGAACACTGAAGCTTTCTTT.

This clone was picked up one time. The rearrangement links TRBV6-5 to TRBJ1-5, with D unresolved. The CDR3 runs 13 residues. Trimming cost V 2 bases and J 7 bases, with 9 bases left between them. Germline CDR1 and CDR2: MNHEY and SVGAGI. The CDR3 DNA follows: TGTGCCAGCAGTTACAGTACATCACAGCCCCAGCATTTT. Amino acid sequence: CASSYSTSQPQHF.

A few counts support this clone. The chain joins TRBV28 to TRBJ1-4; D perhaps matches TRBD1 (6 bases). Germline V lookup: CDR1 MDHEN, CDR2 SYDVKM. The CDR3 contains 12 residues. Trimming took 8 bases from V and 7 from J, leaving 11 bases between them. CDR3: CASGQTPEKLFF. The CDR3 DNA reads as TGTGCCAGCGGACAGACGCCTGAAAAACTGTTTTTT.

This rearrangement joins TRBV19 to TRBJ1-1; D perhaps matches TRBD1 (5 bases). The germline V gene has CDR1 LNHDA and CDR2 SQIVND (reference sequence). This CDR3 region has 12 residues. The V gene lost 9 bases and the J gene lost 5 bases, with 13 bases spanning the gap. CDR3 bases: TGTGCCAGCTGGGGGGAAAGGACTGAAGCTTTCTTT. Protein sequence: CASWGERTEAFF.

The V and J genes are TRBV5-4 and TRBJ2-1; D remains unclear. The CDR3 covers 16 residues. Germline values: CDR1 SGHNT, CDR2 YYREEE (reference sequence). V was cut by 0 bases and J by 0 bases, with 10 bases left in between. The CDR3 protein is CASSLGAPSSYNEQFF. CDR3 DNA: TGTGCCAGCAGCTTGGGGGCACCGAGCTCCTACAATGAGCAGTTCTTC.

In DNA form, the CDR3 reads TGTGCCAGTAAGTTGGCCCATTTAATCGACAGGGCTACTGAAGCTTTCTTT. As protein: CASKLAHLIDRATEAFF. V usage is TRBV19 and J usage is TRBJ1-1; 7 positions agree with TRBD1. The CDR3 is made up of 17 amino acids. Per the germline V gene, CDR1 is LNHDA and CDR2 is SQIVND (reference sequence). Trimming at V came to 7 bases and at J to 5 bases, leaving 19 bases not matched to a gene.

The chain recombines TRBV7-9 with TRBJ1-2; D is unresolved. This CDR3 comprises 16 residues. The V end lost 4 bases, the J end lost 2 bases, and 17 bases lay between the germline ends. CDR1 and CDR2 from the germline V gene are SEHNR and FQNEAQ (reference sequence). The CDR3, as DNA: TGTGCCAGCAGCTCCGGAGGTAACGGGCCCAACTATGGCTACACCTTC. It codes for CASSSGGNGPNYGYTF.

J is TRBJ2-1 and V is TRBV4-1; D possibly corresponds to TRBD2 (5 bases). Germline V gene data show CDR1 as MGHRA and CDR2 as YSYEKL. The CDR3 spans 17 residues. The V end was cut by 1 base, the J end by 0 bases, with 13 bases between. This CDR3 reads CASSQVKAASSYNEQFF. The CDR3, as DNA: TGCGCCAGCAGCCAAGTGAAAGCGGCGAGCTCCTACAATGAGCAGTTCTTC.

The chain employs TRBV28 and TRBJ2-3; 9 nucleotides agree with TRBD2. CDR1 and CDR2 from the germline V gene are MDHEN and SYDVKM. The CDR3 has 14 amino acids. V trimming: 3 bases; J trimming: 3 bases; junction bases outside the gene matches: 1. CDR3 region: CASSLAGGTDTQYF. The CDR3 bases are TGTGCCAGCAGTTTGGCGGGAGGGACAGATACGCAGTATTTT. Based on the CDR3 plus reference TRBV28 and TRBJ2-3, the full variable domain is DVKVTQSSRYLVKRTGEKVFLECVQDMDHENMFWYRQDPGLGLRLIYFSYDVKMKEKGDIPEGYSVSREKKERFSLILESASTNQTSMYLCASSLAGGTDTQYFGPGTRLTVL.

This clone was detected once. The chain carries TRBV2 and TRBJ1-6; no clear D. CDR1 is SNHLY and CDR2 is FYNNEI in the germline V gene. This CDR3 has 13 residues. Trimming cost V 2 bases and J 6 bases, with 5 bases left between them. The DNA of the CDR3 is TGTGCCAGCAGTGAACAGGTTAATTCACCCCTCCACTTT. As protein: CASSEQVNSPLHF.

CDR3 loop: CASSLAGYEQYF. The CDR3 nucleotides are TGTGCCAGCAGTCTAGCGGGGTACGAGCAGTACTTC. V gene TRBV28 combines with J gene TRBJ2-7, with 9 bases fitting TRBD2. The length of the CDR3 is 12 residues. The V gene's germline CDR1 is MDHEN and CDR2 SYDVKM. V was pared by 5 bases and J by 4 bases, with 0 bases of the junction left unmatched.

This clone was seen once. The V call is TRBV27, the J call TRBJ2-5; D perhaps matches TRBD2 (6 bases). The ends were cut back, 3 bases at V and 1 base at J, with 12 bases in the middle. The CDR3 consists of 15 residues. Germline loops: CDR1 MNHEY, CDR2 SMNVEV (reference sequence). Here the CDR3 DNA reads TGTGCCAGCAGTTTCCGGGGGTGGGGCCAAGAGACCCAGTACTTC. It translates to CASSFRGWGQETQYF.

The chain recombines TRBV5-1 with TRBJ2-3; 13 nucleotides match TRBD2. Germline V gene data show CDR1 as SGHRS and CDR2 as YFSETQ. The trim removed 5 bases at V and 8 bases at J, leaving 11 bases unmatched. The CDR3 runs to 16 residues. Here the CDR3 DNA reads TGCGCCAGCAGAGGGACTAGCGGGAACTCCGGTGGTACGCAGTATTTT. Protein: CASRGTSGNSGGTQYF.

CDR3 DNA sequence: TGTGCCAGCAGCGTTCTCGGGACAGGGTACGAGCAGTACTTC. Amino acids: CASSVLGTGYEQYF. This chain joins TRBV9 and TRBJ2-7; 9 bases align to TRBD1. J was trimmed by 4 bases and V by 2 bases; bases with no gene match: 4. Germline CDR1 SGDLS, CDR2 YYNGEE. CDR3 length: 14 residues.

The rearrangement joins TRBV7-9 to TRBJ2-1; 7 positions agree with TRBD1. With V trimmed by 1 base and J by 7 bases, 7 bases remained unmatched. This CDR3 region has 15 residues. CDR1 is SEHNR, CDR2 FQNEAQ, per germline (reference sequence). The DNA of the CDR3 is TGTGCCAGCAGCTTAGGGCAGGGGGTGTTTAATGAGCAGTTCTTC. It is translated as CASSLGQGVFNEQFF.

This clone showed up just a few times. This chain uses TRBV27 with TRBJ2-7; 7 bases map to TRBD2. From germline, CDR1 is MNHEY and CDR2 SMNVEV (reference sequence). Trimming removed 0 bases from V and 2 bases from J; junction bases left unmatched: 7. CDR3 length equals 16 residues. The CDR3 is CASSLSPGLPPYEQYF. CDR3 nucleotides: TGTGCCAGCAGTTTATCCCCGGGACTACCACCCTACGAGCAGTACTTC.

The V and J genes are TRBV29-1 and TRBJ2-1; no clear D. The ends were cut back, 1 base at V and 2 bases at J, with 15 bases in the middle. Germline V gives CDR1 SQVTM, CDR2 ANQGSEA. This CDR3 is 16 amino acids long. The CDR3 protein is CSVEGGGLWTYNEQFF. Here the CDR3 DNA reads TGCAGCGTTGAAGGCGGTGGCCTTTGGACCTACAATGAGCAGTTCTTC.

This clone showed up just once. This chain uses TRBV28 with TRBJ1-3; a weak D match, TRBD1 (5 bases). The CDR3 spans 14 residues. Germline V gene lookup returns CDR1 MDHEN and CDR2 SYDVKM. With 7 bases removed from V and 2 bases from J, the gap between germline ends came to 12 bases. The CDR3 sequence is CASTWGVTGNTIYF. The CDR3 DNA reads as TGTGCCAGCACGTGGGGGGTCACTGGAAACACCATATATTTT. The variable domain in full, completed from reference TRBV28 and TRBJ1-3, reads DVKVTQSSRYLVKRTGEKVFLECVQDMDHENMFWYRQDPGLGLRLIYFSYDVKMKEKGDIPEGYSVSREKKERFSLILESASTNQTSMYLCASTWGVTGNTIYFGEGSWLTVV.

The chain employs TRBV19 and TRBJ2-3; D gene ambiguous. The CDR3 has 11 residues. The germline CDR1 and CDR2 sequences are LNHDA and SQIVND (reference sequence). Trimming took off 6 bases at V and 3 bases at J, with 4 bases between the two ends. Here the CDR3 DNA reads TGTGCCAGTAGCTATACAGATACGCAGTATTTT. Translation gives CASSYTDTQYF.